This T cell receptor (beta chain) was sequenced during a study of patients and donors after allogeneic stem cell transplantation. This clonotype was observed a handful of times. In TCRdb, the RT-PCR reads were re-called with MiXCR into one record per CDR3 protein. The table lists about 110,000 distinct CDR3 sequences, roughly 35% of them singletons. Specimen: blood, either unsorted or a sorted T cell fraction (not recorded which). This sequence originates from a human donor who was either an allogeneic HSCT recipient or a stem cell or donor lymphocyte infusion donor (not recorded which). It is not recorded whose cells these are; they may come from a transplant donor.

CDR3 in DNA: TGTGCCAGCAGCGCTACCCTTTTGCGCCTTAGCACAGATACGCAGTATTTT. Protein: CASSATLLRLSTDTQYF. The chain uses TRBV7-2 and TRBJ2-3; D is unresolved. Germline V lookup: CDR1 SGHTA, CDR2 FQGNSA. The V end was cut by 5 bases, the J end by 0 bases, with 18 bases between. The CDR3 is 17 residues long. The variable domain in full, completed from reference TRBV7-2 and TRBJ2-3, reads GAGVSQSPSNKVTEKGKDVELRCDPISGHTALYWYRQSLGQGLEFLIYFQGNSAPDKSGLPSDRFSAERTGGSVSTLTIQRTQQEDSAVYLCASSATLLRLSTDTQYFGPGTRLTVL.